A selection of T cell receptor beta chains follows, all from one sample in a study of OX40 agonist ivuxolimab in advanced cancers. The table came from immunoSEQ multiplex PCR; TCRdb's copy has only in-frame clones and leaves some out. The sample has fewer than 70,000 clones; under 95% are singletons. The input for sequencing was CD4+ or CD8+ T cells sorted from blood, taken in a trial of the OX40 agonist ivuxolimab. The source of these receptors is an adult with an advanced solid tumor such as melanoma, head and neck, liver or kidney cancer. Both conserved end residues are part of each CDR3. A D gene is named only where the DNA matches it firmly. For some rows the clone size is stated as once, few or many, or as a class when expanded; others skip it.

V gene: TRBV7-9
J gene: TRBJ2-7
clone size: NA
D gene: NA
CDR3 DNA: TGTGCCAGCAGCCCTAGGGGGGGCTACGAGCAGTACTTC
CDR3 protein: CASSPRGGYEQYF

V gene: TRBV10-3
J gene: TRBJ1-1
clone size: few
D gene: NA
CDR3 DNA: TGTGCCACGACAGCGAACACTGAAGCTTTCTTT
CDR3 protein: CATTANTEAFF

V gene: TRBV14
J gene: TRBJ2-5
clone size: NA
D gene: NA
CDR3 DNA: TGTGCCAGCAGCCAGATCGTCGGAGAGACCCAGTACTTC
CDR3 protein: CASSQIVGETQYF

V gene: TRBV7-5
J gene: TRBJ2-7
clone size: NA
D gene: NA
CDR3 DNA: TGTGTCAGAAGCTTATACGGGAGTCGAGTAAACGAGCAGTACTTC
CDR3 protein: CVRSLYGSRVNEQYF

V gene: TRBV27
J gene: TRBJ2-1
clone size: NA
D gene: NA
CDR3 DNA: TGTGCCAGCAGACTTAGCGGTTCGGTCGGAAATGAGCAGTTCTTC
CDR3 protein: CASRLSGSVGNEQFF

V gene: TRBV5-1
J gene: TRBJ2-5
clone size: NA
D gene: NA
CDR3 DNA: TGCGCCAGCAGCTCCCAGCGGACTCAAGAGACCCAGTACTTC
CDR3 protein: CASSSQRTQETQYF

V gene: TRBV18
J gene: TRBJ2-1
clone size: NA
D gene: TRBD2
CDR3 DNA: TGTGCCAGCTCGCCGACTAGCTCCTTTTACAATGAGCAGTTCTTC
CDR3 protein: CASSPTSSFYNEQFF

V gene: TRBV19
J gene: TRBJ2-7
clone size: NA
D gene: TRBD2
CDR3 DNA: TGTGCCAGTAGTATGGTGACAGCGGGACGCGGGGTCCACGAGCAGTACTTC
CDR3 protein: CASSMVTAGRGVHEQYF

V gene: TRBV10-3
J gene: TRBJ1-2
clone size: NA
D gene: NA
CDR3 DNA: TGTGCCATCAGTGAGTCTCAACAGCGCTATGGCTACACCTTC
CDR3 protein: CAISESQQRYGYTF

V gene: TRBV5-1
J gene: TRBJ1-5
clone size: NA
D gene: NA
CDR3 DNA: TGCGCCAGCAGCGAAGGAGGGGTATGGAATCAGCCCCAGCATTTT
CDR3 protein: CASSEGGVWNQPQHF

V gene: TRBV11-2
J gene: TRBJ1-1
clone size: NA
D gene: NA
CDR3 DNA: TGTGCCAGCAGCTTATCGGAGGGAACAACGGCTTTCTTT
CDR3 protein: CASSLSEGTTAFF

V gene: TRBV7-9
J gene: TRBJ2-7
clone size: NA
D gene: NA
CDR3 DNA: TGTGCCAGCAGCCCAGTTATCGGGGAGGAGCAGTACTTC
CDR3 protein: CASSPVIGEEQYF

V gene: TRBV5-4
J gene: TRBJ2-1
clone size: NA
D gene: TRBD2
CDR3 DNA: TGTGCCAGCAGCTTGGAACTAGCGGACAATGAGCAGTTCTTC
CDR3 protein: CASSLELADNEQFF

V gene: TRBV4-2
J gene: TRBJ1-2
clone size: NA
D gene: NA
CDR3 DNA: TGTGCCAGCAGCTACCAGGGCTACGCTAACTATGGCTACACCTTC
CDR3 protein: CASSYQGYANYGYTF

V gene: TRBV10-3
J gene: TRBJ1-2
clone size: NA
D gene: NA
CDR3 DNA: TGTGCCATCACCAATTCAACTAACTATGGCTACACCTTC
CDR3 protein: CAITNSTNYGYTF

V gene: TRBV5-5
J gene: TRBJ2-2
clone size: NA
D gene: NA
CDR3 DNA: TGTGCCAGCAGCTTGGCTGGGGGTGAGACCGGGGAGCTGTTTTTT
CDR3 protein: CASSLAGGETGELFF

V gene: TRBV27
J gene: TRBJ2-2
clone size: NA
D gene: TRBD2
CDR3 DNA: TGTGCCAGCAGTTTACTAGCGGGATTCGACGGGGAGCTGTTTTTT
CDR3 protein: CASSLLAGFDGELFF

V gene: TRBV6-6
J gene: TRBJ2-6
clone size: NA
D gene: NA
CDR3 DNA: TGTGCCAGCAGTTACTGGGGTACTGGGGCCAACGTCCTGACTTTC
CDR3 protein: CASSYWGTGANVLTF

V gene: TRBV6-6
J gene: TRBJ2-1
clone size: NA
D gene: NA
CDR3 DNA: TGTGCCAGCATTCGGACACTAGACAATGAGCAGTTCTTC
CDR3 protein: CASIRTLDNEQFF

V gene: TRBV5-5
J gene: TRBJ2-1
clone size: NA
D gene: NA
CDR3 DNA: TGTGCCAGCAGCTTTCTAGTGTCGAATGAGCAGTTCTTC
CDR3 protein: CASSFLVSNEQFF

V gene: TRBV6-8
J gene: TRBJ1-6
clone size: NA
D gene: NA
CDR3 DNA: TGTGCCAGCAGCCCGGACCAGAGTTCACCCCTCCACTTT
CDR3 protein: CASSPDQSSPLHF

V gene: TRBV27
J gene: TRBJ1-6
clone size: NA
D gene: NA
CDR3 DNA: TGTGCCAGCAGTTTCAAGCGTAATTCACCCCTCCACTTT
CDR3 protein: CASSFKRNSPLHF

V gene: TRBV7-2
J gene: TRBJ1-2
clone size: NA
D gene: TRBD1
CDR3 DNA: TGTGCCAGCAGCTTCGAGGGACAGGGAGTAGGTGGCTACACCTTC
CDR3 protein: CASSFEGQGVGGYTF

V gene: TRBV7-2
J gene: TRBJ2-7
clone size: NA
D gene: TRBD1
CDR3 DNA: TGTGCCAGCAGCCGGGACAGGGCTTCTCGCGAGCAGTACTTC
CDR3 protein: CASSRDRASREQYF

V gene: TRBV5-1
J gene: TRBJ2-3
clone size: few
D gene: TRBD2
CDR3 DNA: TGCGCCAGCAGCTTGGGATTACTAGCGGGACACACAGATACGCAGTATTTT
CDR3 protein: CASSLGLLAGHTDTQYF

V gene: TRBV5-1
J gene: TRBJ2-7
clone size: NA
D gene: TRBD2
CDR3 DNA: TGCGCCAGCAGCCCGGGACTAGCGCGAGCCCTATACGAGCAGTACTTC
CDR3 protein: CASSPGLARALYEQYF

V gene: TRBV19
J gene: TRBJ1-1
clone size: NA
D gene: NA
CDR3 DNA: TGTGCCAGTAGTATAGGTAGGGGTGAAGCTTTCTTT
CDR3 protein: CASSIGRGEAFF

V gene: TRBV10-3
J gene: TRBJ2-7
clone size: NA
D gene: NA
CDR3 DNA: TGTGCCATCAGCACCGTCACAGGGGAGGACGAGCAGTACTTC
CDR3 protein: CAISTVTGEDEQYF

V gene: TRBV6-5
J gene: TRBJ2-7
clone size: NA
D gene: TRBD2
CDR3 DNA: TGTGCCAGCAGTTACTCGGGACTAGCGGGTTGGTACGAGCAGTACTTC
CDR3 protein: CASSYSGLAGWYEQYF

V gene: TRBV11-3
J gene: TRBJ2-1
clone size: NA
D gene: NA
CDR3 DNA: TGTGCCAGCAGCCCTGGGGGAACAGGGAGCTACAATGAGCAGTTCTTC
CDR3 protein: CASSPGGTGSYNEQFF

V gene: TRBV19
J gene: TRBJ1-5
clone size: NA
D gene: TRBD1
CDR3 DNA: TGTGCCAGTAGTATAGGCGGACAGGGAGGAATAAGTAGCAATCAGCCCCAGCATTTT
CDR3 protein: CASSIGGQGGISSNQPQHF

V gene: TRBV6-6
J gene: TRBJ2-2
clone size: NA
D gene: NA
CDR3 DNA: TGTGCCAGCAGTTACCGGCCTGGGGCCGGGGAGCTGTTTTTT
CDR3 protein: CASSYRPGAGELFF

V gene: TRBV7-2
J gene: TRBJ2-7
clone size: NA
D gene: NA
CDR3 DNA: TGTGCCAGCAGCTTAGCGGCCTCCTACGAGCAGTACTTC
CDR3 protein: CASSLAASYEQYF